This is a list of T cell receptor beta chains from one sample in a study of shared clonotypes between healthy human individuals. Generated by immunoSEQ multiplex PCR, the TCRdb table keeps only in-frame clones and is missing some. The table lists approximately 2.3 million clones, 85% to 95% of them singletons. Source material: naive CD4+ T cells from PBMCs. These receptors all stem from a man aged 18 to 29 in good health. Some clones in this sample may be carry-over from other donors' samples. CDR3s include the opening cysteine and the closing phenylalanine or tryptophan. The D gene is left open where the match is weak. Size is stated for part of the rows, as once, few or many counts, or as a class when the clone is expanded.

j_gene | len | d_gene | v_gene | abundance | CDR3aa | CDR3nt
TRBJ2-1 | 18 | NA | TRBV4-2 | NA | CASSQEGYDGSSYNEQFF | TGTGCCAGCAGCCAAGAGGGGTATGACGGAAGCTCCTACAATGAGCAGTTCTTC
TRBJ2-5 | 16 | NA | TRBV6-1 | once | CASSEAPGEGGETQYF | TGTGCCAGCAGTGAAGCACCAGGGGAGGGGGGAGAGACCCAGTACTTC
TRBJ1-4 | 13 | NA | TRBV29-1 | NA | CSAKRGAGEKLFF | TGCAGCGCCAAGCGGGGGGCAGGTGAAAAACTGTTTTTT
TRBJ2-7 | 12 | TRBD1 | TRBV28 | once | CAIRRDSYEQYF | TGTGCCATCCGCCGGGACAGCTACGAGCAGTACTTC
TRBJ2-7 | 16 | TRBD1 | TRBV18 | NA | CASSLFGQGASYEQYF | TGTGCCAGCTCACTCTTTGGACAGGGGGCCTCCTACGAGCAGTACTTC
TRBJ1-6 | 15 | NA | TRBV28 | NA | CASNIGGGVGSPLHF | TGTGCCAGCAACATTGGGGGGGGTGTAGGGTCACCCCTCCACTTT
TRBJ2-2 | 14 | NA | TRBV5-1 | once | CASSPLAAAGELFF | TGCGCCAGCAGCCCGTTGGCGGCGGCCGGGGAGCTGTTTTTT
TRBJ2-3 | 14 | TRBD2 | TRBV29-1 | NA | CSVEGLAGADTQYF | TGCAGCGTTGAAGGACTAGCGGGAGCGGATACGCAGTATTTT
TRBJ2-7 | 13 | NA | TRBV27 | NA | CASSFTISYEQYF | TGTGCCAGCAGTTTCACTATATCCTACGAGCAGTACTTC
TRBJ2-3 | 11 | NA | TRBV6-4 | once | CASRNQNTQYF | TGTGCCAGCAGAAACCAGAATACGCAGTATTTT
TRBJ2-3 | 17 | NA | TRBV15 | NA | CATSREDAGTSTDTQYF | TGTGCCACCAGCAGAGAAGATGCGGGGACTAGCACAGATACGCAGTATTTT
TRBJ2-2 | 16 | TRBD1 | TRBV28 | NA | CASSPPGGARTGELFF | TGTGCCAGCAGTCCCCCAGGGGGCGCGAGGACCGGGGAGCTGTTTTTT
TRBJ1-5 | 15 | TRBD1 | TRBV7-2 | NA | CASSLASGQYQPQHF | TGTGCCAGCAGCTTAGCATCGGGACAGTATCAGCCCCAGCATTTT
TRBJ2-2 | 15 | TRBD2 | TRBV7-3 | once | CASSATRDYGGELFF | TGTGCCAGCAGCGCCACCCGGGACTATGGCGGGGAGCTGTTTTTT
TRBJ2-7 | 16 | NA | TRBV6-6 | NA | CASSTTPGTGDHEQYF | TGTGCCAGCAGTACTACACCCGGGACCGGCGACCACGAGCAGTACTTC
TRBJ2-7 | 16 | NA | TRBV9 | NA | CASSVAASPSSYEQYF | TGTGCCAGCAGCGTAGCTGCTAGCCCAAGCTCCTACGAGCAGTACTTC
TRBJ2-1 | 14 | NA | TRBV27 | NA | CASRKHGSDNEQFF | TGTGCCAGCAGGAAACACGGCTCCGACAATGAGCAGTTCTTC
TRBJ2-5 | 15 | TRBD1 | TRBV11-2 | NA | CASSNGQGARETQYF | TGTGCCAGCAGCAACGGACAGGGGGCAAGGGAGACCCAGTACTTC
TRBJ2-6 | 15 | NA | TRBV6-1 | NA | CASSEIGAGANVLTF | TGTGCCAGCAGTGAAATAGGGGCCGGGGCCAACGTCCTGACTTTC
TRBJ2-3 | 17 | TRBD1 | TRBV7-3 | NA | CASSPQMWTGSGDTQYF | TGTGCCAGCAGCCCGCAAATGTGGACAGGGTCGGGAGATACGCAGTATTTT
TRBJ2-7 | 15 | NA | TRBV5-5 | once | CASSLVQVGLYEQYF | TGTGCCAGCAGCTTGGTACAGGTTGGGCTCTACGAGCAGTACTTC
TRBJ2-7 | 15 | TRBD1 | TRBV2 | NA | CASSGPGQGYYEQYF | TGTGCCAGCAGTGGCCCGGGACAGGGCTACTACGAGCAGTACTTC
TRBJ2-7 | 14 | TRBD2 | TRBV27 | NA | CASRLAGGSYEQYF | TGTGCCAGCAGACTAGCGGGAGGATCCTACGAGCAGTACTTC
TRBJ1-1 | 15 | TRBD1 | TRBV29-1 | NA | CSVDGDREAPTEAFF | TGCAGCGTTGATGGGGACAGGGAGGCCCCCACTGAAGCTTTCTTT
TRBJ1-2 | 12 | NA | TRBV18 | NA | CASSPEGRGYTF | TGTGCCAGCTCACCCGAGGGGAGGGGCTACACCTTC
TRBJ2-2 | 16 | NA | TRBV18 | NA | CASSPAGTLNTGELFF | TGTGCCAGCTCACCAGCCGGGACTCTGAACACCGGGGAGCTGTTTTTT